This TCR beta chain was recorded in a study of response to subunit inactivated influenza vaccine (dated by TCRdb to the late 2010s). About the investigation overall: The study used deep quantitative T cell receptor repertoire profiling to track responses to a trivalent subunit inactivated influenza vaccine. Paper-wide results and their limitations: The authors suggested that each seasonal influenza vaccination may recruit only a limited number of new T cells.

Library preparation was by RT-PCR. This sample was sequenced with an Illumina HiSeq 2500. TCRdb applied fastp at Q25 and MiXCR to the public reads, then kept only in-frame beta chains. Records with the same CDR3 protein are collapsed into one entry carrying the most frequent genes and DNA. The sample includes about 540,000 distinct CDR3 sequences, with roughly 25% observed a single time. The top ten constitute about 3% of the sample. With respect to this clonotype: Its binding antigen is unknown. No qualities accompany the bases; no much larger clone lies one base away.

The CDR3, from cysteine to phenylalanine, totals 14 residues. Kept here is only the CDR3 DNA, which spans 42 bases and is read in frame from base 1. Per the germline V gene, KGHSH is the CDR1 and LQKENI is the CDR2. V and J are truncated by 5 bases and 6 bases respectively, leaving an intervening sequence of 16 bases. The same sample was also used in a study of T cells expressing NK-cell markers. That second report states: TCR beta cDNA libraries were prepared using 5'RACE template switching, which introduced a universal primer site and unique molecular identifiers. In sorted CD3+CD56+NKG2C+, CD3+CD56+NKG2C- and CD3+CD56-NKG2C+ T-cell subsets from roughly 8 donors, TCR beta-chain repertoires were profiled. Among the eight sequenced donors, only one was HCMV-seronegative, while the other seven were HCMV-seropositive. In several experiments an anti-gammadeltaTCR antibody was added to restrict sorting to alphabetaTCR-expressing T cells. In about six donors, the dominant CD3+CD56+NKG2C+ clonotypes were found to rank among the top 10 CD8+ clonotypes and to make up 1.0-7.0% of CD8+ T cells. Those dominant clonotypes were again the most abundant among CD3+CD56-NKG2C+ cells in a handful of donors, at about 25-60.1%. It remained unclear whether the expanded NKG2C-expressing T cell clones were specific for HCMV antigens. All eight donors whose samples were sequenced were randomly selected healthy volunteers, three of them men and five women. To determine HCMV serostatus, a commercial ELISA kit was used to detect HCMV-specific IgG in serum. Ficoll density gradient centrifugation was used to isolate peripheral blood mononuclear cells from blood. Using Miltenyi isolation kits, CD4+ and CD8+ T cells were isolated from PBMC through magnetic immunoseparation. cDNA synthesis was primed from the TCR beta constant segment and was followed by two successive PCR amplification steps. Libraries were sequenced as 2 x 150 bp reads on Illumina HiSeq 2000/2500, MiSeq or NextSeq. MIGEC was used to demultiplex reads and group the reads by UMI, and MiTCR was used to assemble and quantify clonotypes. To remove erroneous sequences, TCR cDNA sequences were retained only when supported by two or more reads. Downstream repertoire analysis used the tcR package, and clonotypes were matched across fractions by CDR3 nucleotide sequence plus V segment. Antigen specificity was annotated against VDJdb with VDJmatch, allowing one amino acid substitution in CDR3.

This receptor was obtained from a man aged 45 to 65 who received an inactivated influenza vaccine. Donor details come from another sample of the same person, matched by shared clones. Sequenced here: CD4+ T cells sorted from PBMCs, sampled 11 to 12 days after vaccination. Rearrangement joined TRBV18 to TRBJ2-5; the D gene could be TRBD1 or TRBD2, each one agreeing over 6 bases. The DNA reads TGTGCCAGCTCATCGAACAGAGGGGGGCAGACCCAGTACTTC. This encodes CASSSNRGGQTQYF.